What follows describes a single T cell receptor beta chain. The antigen remains unidentified. The source of the sample is a study of regulatory T cells in long-lasting Graves disease. Time point meaning: persistent/refractory GD, antithyroid drugs over 5 years with positive TRAb. Extracted RNA from PBMCs served as the source of the TCR library. It was American Thyroid Association guidelines that determined Graves' disease diagnosis. The V gene lost 6 bases and the J gene lost 0 bases, with 12 bases spanning the gap. Per germline, CDR1 LNHDA and CDR2 SQIVND (reference sequence). The CDR3 runs to 14 residues. Sequencing libraries for TCR beta were prepared with iRepertoire HTBI primers and Arm-PCR of CDR3 regions. TCRdb fed the multiplex PCR reads into MiXCR, producing one record per CDR3 protein. This sample has 300,000 to 350,000 distinct CDR3 sequences, with roughly a fifth found just once. General study points: Newly diagnosed Graves' patients had higher TCR diversity than persistent ones. Not thyroid tissue but only peripheral blood was studied. Favored usage of TRBV28, TRBJ1-2 and TRBJ2-5 was recorded in persistent disease.

V usage is TRBV19 and J usage is TRBJ2-7, with D hard to call. The input for sequencing was peripheral blood mononuclear cells (PBMCs), taken when the disease was refractory, from a patient treated with antithyroid drugs. The sequence was obtained from a female donor with Graves disease. CDR3 region: CASSSSSNSYEQYF. CDR3 coding DNA: TGTGCCAGTAGCTCAAGCAGTAACTCCTACGAGCAGTACTTC.